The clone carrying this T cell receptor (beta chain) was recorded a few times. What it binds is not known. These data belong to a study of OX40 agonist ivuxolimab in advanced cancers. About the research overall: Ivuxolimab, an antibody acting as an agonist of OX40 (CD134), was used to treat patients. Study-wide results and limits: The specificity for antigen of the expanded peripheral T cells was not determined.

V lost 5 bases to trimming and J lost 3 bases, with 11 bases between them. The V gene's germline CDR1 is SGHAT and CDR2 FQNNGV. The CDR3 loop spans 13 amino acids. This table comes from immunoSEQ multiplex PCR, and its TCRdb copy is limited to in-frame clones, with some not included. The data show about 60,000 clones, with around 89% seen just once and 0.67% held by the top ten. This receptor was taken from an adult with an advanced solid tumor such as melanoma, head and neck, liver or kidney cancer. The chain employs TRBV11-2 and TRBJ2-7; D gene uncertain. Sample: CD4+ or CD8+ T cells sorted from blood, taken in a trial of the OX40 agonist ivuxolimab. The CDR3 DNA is TGTGCCAGCAGCCTGCAGACTGTCTACGAGCAGTACTTC. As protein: CASSLQTVYEQYF.